The 4 T cell receptor beta chains presented below share a single source sample, sequenced in a study of T cell responses to AZD1222 COVID-19 vaccine. TCRdb's copy holds only in-frame clones and misses some; the assay was immunoSEQ multiplex PCR. The profile shows roughly 50,000 clones, 86% of them singletons. The source was peripheral blood, collected 28 days after the second AZD1222 dose. Receptors originate from an adult who received the AZD1222 COVID-19 vaccine.

The chain combines TRBV5-5 with TRBJ2-7, with 8 bases identical to TRBD2. With V trimmed by 7 bases and J by 6 bases, 12 bases remained unmatched. The CDR3 totals 14 residues. Germline CDR1 and CDR2: SGHKS and YYEKEE (reference sequence). CDR3: CASGTRSGRGEQYF. In DNA, the CDR3 is TGTGCCAGCGGGACCCGCAGCGGGAGAGGCGAGCAGTACTTC. Drawing the rest from reference TRBV5-5 and TRBJ2-7, the complete variable domain is DAGVTQSPTHLIKTRGQQVTLRCSPISGHKSVSWYQQVLGQGPQFIFQYYEKEERGRGNFPDRFSARQFPNYSSELNVNALLLGDSALYLCASGTRSGRGEQYFGPGTRLTVT.

V gene TRBV5-6 combines with J gene TRBJ2-7; tentatively, D is TRBD1 (5 bases). The V end lost 1 base, the J end lost 0 bases, and 14 bases lay between the germline ends. CDR3 length equals 16 residues. Looked up from germline, CDR1 is SGHDT and CDR2 is YYEEEE. The CDR3 loop is CASSLTGKTSSYEQYF. The CDR3 DNA follows: TGTGCCAGCAGCTTGACAGGAAAAACTTCCTCCTACGAGCAGTACTTC. The variable domain in full, completed from reference TRBV5-6 and TRBJ2-7, reads DAGVTQSPTHLIKTRGQQVTLRCSPKSGHDTVSWYQQALGQGPQFIFQYYEEEERQRGNFPDRFSGHQFPNYSSELNVNALLLGDSALYLCASSLTGKTSSYEQYFGPGTRLTVT.

V is TRBV19 and J is TRBJ1-5; D perhaps matches TRBD1 (5 bases). Germline CDR1 and CDR2: LNHDA and SQIVND (reference sequence). Trimming cost V 6 bases and J 2 bases, with 14 bases left between them. The CDR3 contains 15 residues. CDR3 sequence reads: CASRTGPLGNQPQHF. The CDR3 bases are TGTGCCAGTAGAACGGGACCCTTGGGCAATCAGCCCCAGCATTTT.

V and J are TRBV28 and TRBJ2-7; 9 bases are shared with TRBD1. V was clipped by 6 bases and J by 3 bases; unmatched bases: 6. From germline, CDR1 is MDHEN and CDR2 SYDVKM. The CDR3 spans 14 residues. This CDR3 is CASRTGQGIYEQYF. CDR3 coding DNA: TGTGCCAGCAGGACTGGACAGGGGATCTACGAGCAGTACTTC.